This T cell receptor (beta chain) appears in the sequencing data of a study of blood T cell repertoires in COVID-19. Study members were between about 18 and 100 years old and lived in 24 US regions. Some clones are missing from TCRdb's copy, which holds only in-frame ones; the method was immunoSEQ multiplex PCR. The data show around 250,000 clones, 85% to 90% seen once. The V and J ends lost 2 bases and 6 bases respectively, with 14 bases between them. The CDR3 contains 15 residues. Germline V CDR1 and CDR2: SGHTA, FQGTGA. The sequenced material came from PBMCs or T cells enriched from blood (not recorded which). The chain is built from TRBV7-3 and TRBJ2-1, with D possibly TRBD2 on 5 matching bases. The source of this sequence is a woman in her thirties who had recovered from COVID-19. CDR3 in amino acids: CASSLSGKPANEQFF. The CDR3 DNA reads TGTGCCAGCAGCTTATCGGGAAAGCCCGCCAATGAGCAGTTCTTC.